Following are 12 T cell receptor beta chains from one sample sequenced in a study of human thymus T cells. Sequencing used immunoSEQ multiplex PCR; TCRdb keeps in-frame clones, though not all of them. The sample shows tens of thousands of clones, roughly 97% of them seen only once. During corrective heart surgery, resections were taken, and the thymus tissue came from them. Sequencing was performed on thymus tissue. The receptors originated from a boy less than two years old with a congenital heart defect but otherwise immunologically healthy.

This clone was detected only once. This chain links TRBV5-4 with TRBJ2-3; D gene ambiguous. Germline V gene data show CDR1 as SGHNT and CDR2 as YYREEE (reference sequence). The V end was cut by 2 bases, the J end by 5 bases, with 12 bases between. The CDR3 sequence is 14 residues long. CDR3 sequence (DNA): TGTGCCAGCAGCTTAGATATGAAGGGAGATACGCAGTATTTT. Protein: CASSLDMKGDTQYF.

The chain is built from TRBV29-1 and TRBJ1-2; 9 positions match TRBD1. Trimming took 4 bases from V and 1 from J; bases not matched to a gene: 4. Per germline, CDR1 SQVTM and CDR2 ANQGSEA. The CDR3 covers 14 residues. The chain's CDR3 is CSVGRTGDNYGYTF. CDR3 DNA sequence: TGCAGCGTTGGTAGGACAGGGGATAACTATGGCTACACCTTC. The variable domain in full, with the rest retrieved from reference TRBV29-1 and TRBJ1-2, is SAVISQKPSRDICQRGTSLTIQCQVDSQVTMMFWYRQQPGQSLTLIATANQGSEATYESGFVIDKFPISRPNLTFSTLTVSNMSPEDSSIYLCSVGRTGDNYGYTFGSGTRLTVV.

The rearrangement uses TRBV7-2 and TRBJ1-5, with 11 bases that match TRBD1. The CDR3 has 16 amino acids. The V and J ends lost 9 bases and 5 bases, in that order; junction bases with no gene match: 12. The germline V gene has CDR1 SGHTA and CDR2 FQGNSA. CDR3 sequence: CASKGQGVTGHQPQHF. CDR3 DNA: TGTGCCAGTAAGGGACAGGGGGTGACGGGGCATCAGCCCCAGCATTTT.

The CDR3 coding sequence is TGTGCCAGCAGCTTAGCCAAAGGACTTCTGAACACTGAAGCTTTCTTT. Translated, it gives CASSLAKGLLNTEAFF. The V and J genes are TRBV11-2 and TRBJ1-1; D is unresolved. Trimming took 1 base from V and 0 from J, leaving 12 bases between them. The V gene's germline CDR1 is SGHAT and CDR2 FQNNGV. This CDR3 comprises 16 residues.

The rearrangement links TRBV4-3 to TRBJ1-3, with D possibly TRBD1 on 5 matching bases. Germline values: CDR1 LGHNA, CDR2 YSLEER. The CDR3 totals 16 residues. Trimming stripped 0 bases from V and 6 bases from J, with 15 bases between. CDR3 region: CASSQDGRDKENTIYF. The CDR3 DNA is TGCGCCAGCAGCCAAGATGGCAGGGATAAGGAAAACACCATATATTTT.

CDR3 bases: TGTGCCAACCCTCTAGCGGGAGTAAGTCGGACCGGGGAGCTGTTTTTT. Translated, it gives CANPLAGVSRTGELFF. V usage is TRBV28 and J usage is TRBJ2-2, with 10 bases fitting TRBD2. The J segment lost 5 bases and the V segment lost 10 bases, leaving 13 bases of the junction unmatched. Germline V gene sequence: CDR1 MDHEN, CDR2 SYDVKM. This CDR3 comprises 16 residues.

The V gene is TRBV28, the J gene TRBJ2-7; D remains unclear. The CDR3 has 19 amino acids. V lost 4 bases, J lost 3 bases, and 28 bases lay in between. The germline gives CDR1 MDHEN, CDR2 SYDVKM. CDR3 sequence: CASSSRGSIFTPFYYEQYF. The CDR3 coding sequence is TGTGCCAGCAGTTCCCGCGGCTCGATATTCACCCCTTTCTACTACGAGCAGTACTTC.

This clone was counted a single time. This chain's CDR3 is CASSPIRDVAYNEQFF. CDR3 nucleotide sequence: TGTGCCAGCTCACCGATCCGGGACGTCGCCTACAATGAGCAGTTCTTC. This chain links TRBV18 with TRBJ2-1; the D call may be TRBD1 or TRBD2 (5 bases each). Germline CDR1 is KGHSH and CDR2 is LQKENI. CDR3 length equals 16 residues. V gave up 3 bases and J gave up 2 bases, with 14 bases separating them.

This clone has a handful of counts. The chain uses TRBV7-9 and TRBJ1-3, with D possibly TRBD1 on 5 matching bases. Looked up from germline, CDR1 is SEHNR and CDR2 is FQNEAQ (reference sequence). The CDR3 is 17 residues long. V dropped 1 base and J dropped 1 base, with 14 bases sitting between them. The CDR3 region is CASSLEGTAHSGNTIYF. The CDR3 coding sequence is TGTGCCAGCAGCTTAGAAGGGACGGCGCATTCTGGAAACACCATATATTTT.

The J gene is TRBJ2-1, the V gene TRBV2, with 10 positions matching TRBD1. Germline CDR1 and CDR2: SNHLY and FYNNEI. The ends lost 10 bases at V and 1 base at J; junction bases unmatched: 13. This CDR3 region has 17 residues. The CDR3 loop reads CAIGTGDYGDSYNEQFF. The CDR3 DNA is TGTGCCATAGGGACAGGGGATTACGGGGATTCCTACAATGAGCAGTTCTTC.

The chain is built from TRBV6-5 and TRBJ1-1; D remains ambiguous. Deletions cut 4 bases from V and 1 base from J, with 7 bases between. This CDR3 spans 13 amino acids. Germline V lookup: CDR1 MNHEY, CDR2 SVGAGI. DNA of the CDR3: TGTGCCAGCAGTTCCAAGAGGAACACTGAAGCTTTCTTT. Translation: CASSSKRNTEAFF.

The chain is built from TRBV5-1 and TRBJ2-1; D is possibly TRBD2 (5 bases). The CDR3 totals 16 residues. Germline values: CDR1 SGHRS, CDR2 YFSETQ. Trimming left V 4 bases short and J 3 bases short, with 17 bases between. CDR3 region: CASSRGNRALYNEQFF. Written as DNA, the CDR3 is TGCGCCAGCAGCCGGGGAAACCGCGCCCTCTACAATGAGCAGTTCTTC.